The 28 T cell receptor beta chains below were found in one sample sequenced in a study of T cell repertoires in cytomegalovirus infection. From the reads, TCRdb called clonotypes with MiXCR, one entry per CDR3 protein. This table holds some 200,000 distinct CDR3 sequences, around 20% found once. Specimen: PBMCs. Every receptor here comes from a human donor in good health (CMV status not recorded). Some clones in this sample may be carry-over from other donors' samples.

This rearrangement joins TRBV20-1 to TRBJ2-4; D assignment may be TRBD1 or TRBD2 (5 bases each). Germline lookup yields CDR1 DFQATT and CDR2 SNEGSKA (reference sequence). V lost 3 bases to trimming and J lost 0 bases, with 12 bases between them. The CDR3 spans 15 residues. This CDR3 is CSASKPGRAKNIQYF. DNA for the CDR3: TGCAGTGCTAGTAAACCGGGACGAGCCAAAAACATTCAGTACTTC.

The genes are TRBV5-5 and TRBJ2-5, with D possibly matching TRBD1 (7 bases). V lost 2 bases and J lost 6, with 14 bases in between. This CDR3 spans 14 amino acids. Germline V gene lookup returns CDR1 SGHKS and CDR2 YYEKEE (reference sequence). The CDR3 sequence is CASSFGGGLQTQYF. CDR3 coding DNA: TGTGCCAGCAGCTTTGGAGGGGGCCTACAGACCCAGTACTTC.

This chain uses TRBV12-5 with TRBJ1-1; D is unclear. V lost 5 bases to trimming and J lost 7 bases, with 8 bases between them. Germline CDR1 reads LGHNT; CDR2 reads FRNRAP. The CDR3 consists of 11 residues. The CDR3 reads CASGPMGEAFF. The CDR3, as DNA: TGTGCTAGTGGTCCCATGGGTGAAGCTTTCTTT.

This clonotype was seen many times. This chain links TRBV6-5 with TRBJ1-2, with 8 positions matching TRBD1. Unmatched junction bases numbered 0, after V lost 0 bases and J lost 3 bases. The CDR3 loop spans 14 amino acids. Germline-derived CDR1 and CDR2 are MNHEY and SVGAGI. The chain's CDR3 is CASSYSGQDYGYTF. The CDR3 DNA reads as TGTGCCAGCAGTTACTCGGGACAGGACTATGGCTACACCTTC.

Points on this clonotype: A much bigger clone sits one base away, suggesting this may be a read error. J is TRBJ2-2 and V is TRBV7-9; D not resolved. Germline CDR1 reads SEHNR; CDR2 reads FQNEAQ (reference sequence). The CDR3 covers 15 residues. The CDR3 DNA follows: TGTGCCAACAGCTTAGGTTCGATAAACACCGGGGAGCTGTTTTTT. It translates to CANSLGSINTGELFF.

This chain uses TRBV27 with TRBJ1-1; TRBD1 matches at 9 bases. Germline lookup yields CDR1 MNHEY and CDR2 SMNVEV (reference sequence). J lost 3 bases, V lost 0 bases, and 2 bases had no gene match. CDR3 length: 15 residues. CDR3 protein: CASSLSGTGYTEAFF. The CDR3 DNA is TGTGCCAGCAGTTTATCCGGGACAGGGTACACTGAAGCTTTCTTT.

The chain is built from TRBV2 and TRBJ1-1; D is perhaps TRBD1 (6 bases). Germline CDR1 is SNHLY and CDR2 is FYNNEI. This CDR3 contains 15 residues. Between the trimmed V and J ends, which lost 0 bases and 5 bases, there was a span of 13 bases. CDR3 protein: CASSEALGGGTEAFF. The CDR3 DNA reads TGTGCCAGCAGTGAAGCGCTAGGGGGAGGGACTGAAGCTTTCTTT.

This chain uses TRBV6-2 or TRBV6-3 with TRBJ2-1; possibly TRBD2 for D (6 bases). The V end lost 7 bases, the J end lost 6 bases, and 16 bases lay between the germline ends. The length of the CDR3 is 14 residues. Germline V CDR1 and CDR2: MNHEY, SVGEGT. CDR3 residues: CASTKGGQSNEQFF. As DNA, the CDR3 is TGTGCCAGCACCAAAGGAGGGCAGTCCAATGAGCAGTTCTTC.

The chain uses TRBV6-5 and TRBJ1-2; 12 bases fit TRBD1. Germline V gives CDR1 MNHEY, CDR2 SVGAGI. The junction had 4 bases not matched to a gene; V was cut back by 0 bases and J by 5 bases. This CDR3 has 16 residues. CDR3 nucleotide sequence: TGTGCCAGCAGTTACTCCTGGGGACAGGGGGCGTATGGCTACACCTTC. This translates into CASSYSWGQGAYGYTF.

The chain carries TRBV2 and TRBJ2-7; 8 positions match TRBD1. The CDR3 length is 15 residues. Per the germline V gene, CDR1 is SNHLY and CDR2 is FYNNEI. With 6 bases clipped from V and 2 bases from J, the junction kept 9 bases outside the gene matches. Here the CDR3 reads CASSQRRQGPYEQYF. CDR3 in DNA: TGTGCCAGCAGCCAAAGGAGACAGGGGCCCTACGAGCAGTACTTC. The full variable domain, in which reference TRBV2 and TRBJ2-7 provide the parts outside the CDR3, is EPEVTQTPSHQVTQMGQEVILRCVPISNHLYFYWYRQILGQKVEFLVSFYNNEISEKSEIFDDQFSVERPDGSNFTLKIRSTKLEDSAMYFCASSQRRQGPYEQYFGPGTRLTVT.

Comment on this clonotype: A read error is possible here, since a much larger clone lies one base away. CDR3 nucleotides: TGTACCAGCAGCTTAGCGTTGACACCTCTGAGGGGCTACGAGCAGTACTTC. It specifies CTSSLALTPLRGYEQYF. The V and J genes are TRBV7-2 and TRBJ2-7, with D tentatively TRBD1 or TRBD2 (5 bases each). The germline V gene encodes CDR1 SGHTA and CDR2 FQGNSA. The length of the CDR3 is 17 residues. Trimming took off 0 bases at V and 3 bases at J, with 18 bases between the two ends.

V and J are TRBV7-9 and TRBJ2-2; D is perhaps TRBD1 (5 bases). The CDR3 has 17 amino acids. Germline CDR1 and CDR2: SEHNR and FQNEAQ (reference sequence). The germline V and J ends were trimmed by 4 bases and 3 bases, with 18 bases remaining between them. The CDR3 spells CASSSRVKRGDTGELFF. The CDR3 nucleotides read TGTGCCAGCAGCTCCAGGGTTAAGAGAGGAGACACCGGGGAGCTGTTTTTT.

The table lists this clonotype with many counts. The J gene is TRBJ2-2, the V gene TRBV12-3 or TRBV12-4, with D perhaps being TRBD1 or TRBD2 (5 bases each). CDR3 size: 14 residues. V lost 2 bases to trimming and J lost 4 bases, with 8 bases between them. The CDR3 bases are TGTGCCAGCAGTTTAAGTGGGGGCACCGGGGAGCTGTTTTTT. This encodes CASSLSGGTGELFF.

The V call is TRBV11-2, the J call TRBJ1-6, with D tentatively TRBD1 (5 bases). CDR1 SGHAT and CDR2 FQNNGV come from the germline V gene. This CDR3 has 18 amino acids. Trimming took 5 bases from V and 0 from J, leaving 17 bases between them. The CDR3, as DNA: TGTGCCAGCAGCCCACGGATACAGGCGAGCTCCTATAATTCACCCCTCCACTTT. As protein: CASSPRIQASSYNSPLHF.

This clonotype has just a few counts. V usage is TRBV20-1 and J usage is TRBJ1-2; D uncertain. The germline V gene encodes CDR1 DFQATT and CDR2 SNEGSKA (reference sequence). This CDR3 region has 13 residues. The ends were cut back, 6 bases at V and 0 bases at J, with 11 bases in the middle. The CDR3 DNA is TGCAGTGCCGCCCAGGAGTCTAACTATGGCTACACCTTC. Residues: CSAAQESNYGYTF.

The J gene is TRBJ2-1, the V gene TRBV12-3 or TRBV12-4; the match to TRBD2 covers 7 bases. The junction had 13 bases not matched to a gene; V was cut back by 5 bases and J by 6 bases. This CDR3 is 16 amino acids long. The CDR3 protein is CASSPNPGRGGNEQFF. The CDR3 bases are TGTGCCAGCAGTCCGAACCCGGGGAGGGGAGGCAATGAGCAGTTCTTC.

The chain is built from TRBV5-1 and TRBJ1-3; D call uncertain. CDR3 size: 14 residues. Trimming left V 0 bases short and J 3 bases short, with 7 bases between. Germline CDR1 and CDR2: SGHRS and YFSETQ. The CDR3 DNA sequence: TGCGCCAGCAGCTTGGATCCAGGTGGAAACACCATATATTTT. Translation: CASSLDPGGNTIYF.

This clonotype was picked up a small number of times. The genes are TRBV7-2 and TRBJ2-3, with D perhaps TRBD2 (6 bases). With 9 bases removed from V and 1 base from J, the gap between germline ends came to 8 bases. The germline V gene has CDR1 SGHTA and CDR2 FQGNSA. The CDR3 spans 12 residues. CDR3 in DNA: TGTGCCAGTCAGCGGGGCACAGATACGCAGTATTTT. Amino acid sequence: CASQRGTDTQYF.

This clonotype was seen more than once but under ten times. The V call is TRBV20-1, the J call TRBJ1-1, with TRBD1 matching 10 bases. V gave up 2 bases and J gave up 3 bases; unmatched junction bases: 3. The CDR3 runs to 14 residues. Germline V lookup: CDR1 DFQATT, CDR2 SNEGSKA (reference sequence). Here the CDR3 DNA reads TGCAGTGCTAGATTGGGGACAGGGGACACTGAAGCTTTCTTT. Encoded protein: CSARLGTGDTEAFF.

This chain connects TRBV28 to TRBJ2-5, with 9 positions matching TRBD2. V shed 5 bases, J shed 7 bases, and the junction held 17 bases outside the gene matches. The germline V gene has CDR1 MDHEN and CDR2 SYDVKM. The CDR3 spans 17 residues. The CDR3 sequence is CASSPAEGSGRGVTQYF. The CDR3 bases are TGTGCCAGCAGTCCAGCCGAGGGTAGCGGGAGAGGAGTGACCCAGTACTTC.

This clonotype occurred a few times. CDR3 loop: CASSYTTGIGNQPQHF. CDR3 DNA: TGTGCCAGCAGTTACACGACAGGGATCGGTAATCAGCCCCAGCATTTT. The V gene is TRBV6-6, the J gene TRBJ1-5; the match to TRBD1 covers 7 bases. This CDR3 spans 16 amino acids. Germline loops: CDR1 MNHNY, CDR2 SVGAGI (reference sequence). Trimming cost V 2 bases and J 4 bases; bases outside gene matches: 8.

The V call is TRBV5-1, the J call TRBJ2-7, with 13 bases fitting TRBD2. The CDR3 has 14 amino acids. Germline lookup yields CDR1 SGHRS and CDR2 YFSETQ. The J segment lost 5 bases and the V segment lost 7 bases, leaving 6 bases of the junction unmatched. CDR3 in amino acids: CASGPGLAGNEQYF. DNA for the CDR3: TGCGCCAGCGGACCGGGACTAGCGGGGAACGAGCAGTACTTC.

This clonotype was found a few times. This sequence joins TRBV12-3 or TRBV12-4 and TRBJ2-3; D may match TRBD1 or TRBD2 (5 bases each). V was clipped by 5 bases and J by 6 bases, with 12 bases between them. The CDR3 is 13 amino acids. CDR3 coding DNA: TGTGCCAGCAGTCGTGGGACCCCCGATACGCAGTATTTT. As protein: CASSRGTPDTQYF.

This clonotype appeared many times. The V gene is TRBV7-9, the J gene TRBJ1-2; 8 nucleotides align to TRBD1. The CDR3 consists of 13 residues. CDR1 and CDR2 from the germline V gene are SEHNR and FQNEAQ (reference sequence). The junction had 5 bases not matched to a gene; V was cut back by 8 bases and J by 3 bases. The CDR3 region is CASRPGGDYGYTF. CDR3 nucleotide sequence: TGTGCCAGCCGCCCAGGGGGCGACTATGGCTACACCTTC.

At least ten counts were recorded for this clonotype. The chain carries TRBV7-2 and TRBJ2-3; D is unresolved. The ends were cut back, 1 base at V and 0 bases at J, with 5 bases in the middle. This CDR3 is built from 14 residues. CDR1 is SGHTA, CDR2 FQGNSA, per germline. The CDR3 spells CASSLGPSTDTQYF. The DNA of the CDR3 is TGTGCCAGCAGCTTAGGCCCAAGCACAGATACGCAGTATTTT.

The chain uses TRBV10-3 and TRBJ2-7; a weak D match, TRBD2 (5 bases). The V end lost 10 bases, the J end lost 5 bases, and 12 bases lay between the germline ends. The CDR3 length is 11 residues. Germline values: CDR1 ENHRY, CDR2 SYGVKD. The chain's CDR3 is CATTLRDEQYF. CDR3 sequence (DNA): TGTGCCACCACCCTGAGGGACGAGCAGTACTTC.

This clonotype was counted a single time. Sequence at one end of the junction differs from germline and may be a read error. The V and J genes are TRBV27 and TRBJ2-7, with unresolved D. The CDR3 has 13 residues. Germline CDR1 is MNHEY and CDR2 is SMNVEV (reference sequence). CDR3: CASSFRSTDELYF. The DNA for the CDR3 is TGTGCCAGCAGTTTTAGGTCGACCGACGAGCTGTACTTC.

This clonotype was recorded many times. The V call is TRBV12-3 or TRBV12-4, the J call TRBJ2-2; D is uncertain. Trimming removed 3 bases at V and 5 bases at J, with 4 bases between. The CDR3 runs 12 residues. CDR3 amino acids: CASSFTTGELFF. CDR3 nucleotide sequence: TGTGCCAGCAGTTTCACAACCGGGGAGCTGTTTTTT.